Below, one T cell receptor beta chain is given with its context. The target antigen is unknown. Stated time point: newly diagnosed GD, antithyroid drugs for less than 3 months. From RNA extracted from PBMCs, the TCR library was made. This entry is derived from a study of regulatory T cells in long-lasting Graves disease. Study observations and caveats: Possibly, accuracy suffered from the small sample size.

Per the germline V gene, CDR1 is SGDLS and CDR2 is YYNGEE. With 4 bases clipped from V and 1 base from J, the junction kept 11 bases outside the gene matches. This CDR3 region has 16 residues. CDR3-region Arm-PCR and iRepertoire HTBI primers produced the TCR beta libraries. TCRdb re-derived calls from the multiplex PCR reads in MiXCR, one entry per CDR3 protein. This sample has over 350,000 distinct CDR3 sequences, with about 15% found just once. The same specimen was also included in a second study, on T cells in Graves' hyperthyroidism and ophthalmopathy.

Specimen: peripheral blood mononuclear cells (PBMCs), collected at new diagnosis, from a patient treated with antithyroid drugs. The clonotype was recovered from a woman in her fifties or sixties with Graves disease. The chain joins TRBV9 to TRBJ2-7; TRBD1 agrees at 7 bases. DNA of the CDR3: TGTGCCAGCAGCCCCCGCGGACAGGCTACTTCCTACGAGCAGTACTTC. This sequence encodes CASSPRGQATSYEQYF.